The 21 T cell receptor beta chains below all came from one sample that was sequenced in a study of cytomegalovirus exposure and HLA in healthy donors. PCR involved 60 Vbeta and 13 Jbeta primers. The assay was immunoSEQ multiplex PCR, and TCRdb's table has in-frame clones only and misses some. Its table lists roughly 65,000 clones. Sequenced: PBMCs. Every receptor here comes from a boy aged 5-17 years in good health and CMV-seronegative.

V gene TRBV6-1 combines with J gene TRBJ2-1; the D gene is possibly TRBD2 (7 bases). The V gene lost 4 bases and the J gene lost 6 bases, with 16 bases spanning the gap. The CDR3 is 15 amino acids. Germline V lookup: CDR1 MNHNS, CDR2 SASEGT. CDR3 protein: CASSVSQGGGNEQFF. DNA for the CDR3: TGTGCCAGCAGTGTTTCACAGGGAGGGGGCAATGAGCAGTTCTTC.

CDR3 sequence (DNA): TGCGCCAGCAGCTCCGGTGGTCAGGGTGTAGCCTACGAGCAGTACTTC. Translated, it gives CASSSGGQGVAYEQYF. V is TRBV5-1 and J is TRBJ2-7; D might be TRBD1 (5 bases). This CDR3 has 16 residues. Between the trimmed V and J ends, which lost 3 bases and 2 bases, there was a span of 18 bases. Per the germline V gene, CDR1 is SGHRS and CDR2 is YFSETQ.

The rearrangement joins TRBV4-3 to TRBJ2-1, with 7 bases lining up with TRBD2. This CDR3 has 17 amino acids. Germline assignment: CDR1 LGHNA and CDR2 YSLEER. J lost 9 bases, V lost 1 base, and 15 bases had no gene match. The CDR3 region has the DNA TGCGCCAGCAGCCAAGTGAGAGTGGGGGGGAGGGCGTCTGAGCAGTTCTTC. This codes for CASSQVRVGGRASEQFF.

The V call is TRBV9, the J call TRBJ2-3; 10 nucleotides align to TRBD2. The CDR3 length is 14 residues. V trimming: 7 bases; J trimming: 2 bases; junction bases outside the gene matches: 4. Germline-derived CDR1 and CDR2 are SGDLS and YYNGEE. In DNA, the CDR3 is TGTGCCAGCGACACTAGCGGGAACACAGATACGCAGTATTTT. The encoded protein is CASDTSGNTDTQYF. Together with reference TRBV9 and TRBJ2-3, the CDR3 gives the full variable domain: DSGVTQTPKHLITATGQRVTLRCSPRSGDLSVYWYQQSLDQGLQFLIQYYNGEERAKGNILERFSAQQFPDLHSELNLSSLELGDSALYFCASDTSGNTDTQYFGPGTRLTVL.

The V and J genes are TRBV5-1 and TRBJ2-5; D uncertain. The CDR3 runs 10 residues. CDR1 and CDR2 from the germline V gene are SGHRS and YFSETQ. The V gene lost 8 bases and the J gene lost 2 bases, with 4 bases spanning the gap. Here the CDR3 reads CASKQETQYF. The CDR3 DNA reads TGCGCCAGTAAACAAGAGACCCAGTACTTC.

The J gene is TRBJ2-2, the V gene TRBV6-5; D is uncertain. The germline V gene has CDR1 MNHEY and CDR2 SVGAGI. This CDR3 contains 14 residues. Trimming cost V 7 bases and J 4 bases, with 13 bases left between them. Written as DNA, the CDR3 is TGTGCCAGCATCCCCTACTCCACCACCGGGGAGCTGTTTTTT. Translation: CASIPYSTTGELFF.

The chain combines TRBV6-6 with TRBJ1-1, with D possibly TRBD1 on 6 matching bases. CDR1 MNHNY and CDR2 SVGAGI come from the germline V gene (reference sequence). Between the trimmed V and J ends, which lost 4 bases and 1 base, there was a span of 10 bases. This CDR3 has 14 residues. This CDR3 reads CASSLKQGNTEAFF. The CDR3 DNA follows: TGTGCCAGCAGTTTAAAACAGGGGAACACTGAAGCTTTCTTT.

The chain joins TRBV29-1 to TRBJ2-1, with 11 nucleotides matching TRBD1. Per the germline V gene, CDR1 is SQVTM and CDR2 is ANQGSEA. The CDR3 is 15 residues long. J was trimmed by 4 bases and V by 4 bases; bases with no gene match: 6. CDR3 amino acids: CSVVVGQGAYNEQFF. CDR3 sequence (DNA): TGCAGCGTTGTAGTCGGACAGGGGGCTTACAATGAGCAGTTCTTC.

In nucleotides, the CDR3 is TGTGCCTGGAGCGCCGGGACTAGCAGGGACAATGAGCAGTTCTTC. Protein: CAWSAGTSRDNEQFF. This chain uses TRBV30 with TRBJ2-1; 9 positions agree with TRBD2. Germline loops: CDR1 GTSNPN, CDR2 SVGIG (reference sequence). V trimming: 3 bases; J trimming: 5 bases; junction bases outside the gene matches: 8. The CDR3 covers 15 residues.

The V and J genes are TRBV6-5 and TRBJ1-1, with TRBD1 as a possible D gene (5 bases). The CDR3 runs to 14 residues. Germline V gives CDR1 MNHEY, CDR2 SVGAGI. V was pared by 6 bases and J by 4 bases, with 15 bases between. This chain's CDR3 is CASRRQIFLTEAFF. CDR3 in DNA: TGTGCCAGCAGAAGACAGATCTTTCTCACTGAAGCTTTCTTT.

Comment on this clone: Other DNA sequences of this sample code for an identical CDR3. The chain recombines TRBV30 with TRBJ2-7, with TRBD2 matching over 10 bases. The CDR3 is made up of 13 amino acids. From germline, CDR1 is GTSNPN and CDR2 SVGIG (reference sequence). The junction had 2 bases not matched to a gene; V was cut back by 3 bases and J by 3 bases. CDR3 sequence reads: CAWRLAGSYEQYF. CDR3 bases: TGTGCCTGGAGACTAGCGGGGAGCTACGAGCAGTACTTC. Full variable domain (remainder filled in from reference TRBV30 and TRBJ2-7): SQTIHQWPATLVQPVGSPLSLECTVEGTSNPNLYWYRQAAGRGLQLLFYSVGIGQISSEVPQNLSASRPQDRQFILSSKKLLLSDSGFYLCAWRLAGSYEQYFGPGTRLTVT.

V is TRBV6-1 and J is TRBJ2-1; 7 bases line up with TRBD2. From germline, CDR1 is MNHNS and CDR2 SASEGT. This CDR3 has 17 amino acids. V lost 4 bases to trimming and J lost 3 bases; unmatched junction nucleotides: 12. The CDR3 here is CASSGPMASGFYNEQFF. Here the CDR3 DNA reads TGTGCCAGCAGTGGTCCAATGGCTAGCGGTTTCTACAATGAGCAGTTCTTC.

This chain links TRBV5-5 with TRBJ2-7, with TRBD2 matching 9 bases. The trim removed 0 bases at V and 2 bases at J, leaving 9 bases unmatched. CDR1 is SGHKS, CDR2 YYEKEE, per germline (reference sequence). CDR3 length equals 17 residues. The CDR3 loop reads CASSLEGLAGTPYEQYF. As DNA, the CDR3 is TGTGCCAGCAGCTTGGAGGGGCTAGCGGGGACCCCCTACGAGCAGTACTTC. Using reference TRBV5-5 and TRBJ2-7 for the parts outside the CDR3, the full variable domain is DAGVTQSPTHLIKTRGQQVTLRCSPISGHKSVSWYQQVLGQGPQFIFQYYEKEERGRGNFPDRFSARQFPNYSSELNVNALLLGDSALYLCASSLEGLAGTPYEQYFGPGTRLTVT.

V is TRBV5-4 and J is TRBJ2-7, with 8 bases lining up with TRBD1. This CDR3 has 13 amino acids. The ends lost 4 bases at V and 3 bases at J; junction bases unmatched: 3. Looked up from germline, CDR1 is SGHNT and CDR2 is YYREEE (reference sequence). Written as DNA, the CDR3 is TGTGCCAGCAGCCAGGGGGCCAGCTACGAGCAGTACTTC. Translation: CASSQGASYEQYF.

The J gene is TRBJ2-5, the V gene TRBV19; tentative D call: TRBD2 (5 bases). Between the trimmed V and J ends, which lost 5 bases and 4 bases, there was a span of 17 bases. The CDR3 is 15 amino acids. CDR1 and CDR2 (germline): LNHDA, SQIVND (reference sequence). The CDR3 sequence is CASSAGSGVGETQYF. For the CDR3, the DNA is TGTGCCAGTAGTGCAGGCTCCGGGGTCGGAGAGACCCAGTACTTC.

CDR3 sequence reads: CASNGRRDTEAFF. CDR3 sequence (DNA): TGCGCCAGCAACGGGAGGCGTGACACTGAAGCTTTCTTT. V gene TRBV4-1 combines with J gene TRBJ1-1; D is unclear. CDR1 and CDR2 from the germline V gene are MGHRA and YSYEKL. With 7 bases removed from V and 3 bases from J, the gap between germline ends came to 12 bases. The CDR3 is made up of 13 amino acids.

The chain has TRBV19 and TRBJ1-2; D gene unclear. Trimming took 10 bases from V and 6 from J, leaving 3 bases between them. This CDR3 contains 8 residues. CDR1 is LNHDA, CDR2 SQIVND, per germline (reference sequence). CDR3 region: CATNGYTF. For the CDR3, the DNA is TGTGCCACAAATGGCTACACCTTC.

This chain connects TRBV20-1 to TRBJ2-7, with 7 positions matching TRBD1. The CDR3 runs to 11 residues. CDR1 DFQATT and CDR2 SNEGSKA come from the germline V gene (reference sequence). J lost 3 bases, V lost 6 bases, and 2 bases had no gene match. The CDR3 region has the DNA TGCAGTGCCCGGGACAGCTACGAGCAGTACTTC. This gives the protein CSARDSYEQYF.

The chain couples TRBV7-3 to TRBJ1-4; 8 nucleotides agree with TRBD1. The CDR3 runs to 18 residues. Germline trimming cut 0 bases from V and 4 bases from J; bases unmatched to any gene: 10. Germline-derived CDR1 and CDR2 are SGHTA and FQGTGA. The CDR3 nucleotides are TGTGCCAGCAGCTTAACACCGATAGGGACAGGCCTTAATGAAAAACTGTTTTTT. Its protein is CASSLTPIGTGLNEKLFF.

CDR3 coding DNA: TGTGCCAGCGGAAGGGACAGGGCGAATGAAAAACTGTTTTTT. Translating it yields CASGRDRANEKLFF. V usage is TRBV11-2 and J usage is TRBJ1-4; 9 bases line up with TRBD1. J lost 5 bases, V lost 8 bases, and 6 bases had no gene match. CDR3 length equals 14 residues. CDR1 and CDR2 (germline): SGHAT, FQNNGV.

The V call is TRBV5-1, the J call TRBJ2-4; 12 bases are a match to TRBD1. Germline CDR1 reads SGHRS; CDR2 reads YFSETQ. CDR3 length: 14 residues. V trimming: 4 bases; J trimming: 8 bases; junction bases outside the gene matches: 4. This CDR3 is CASSAGTGGDIQYF. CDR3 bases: TGCGCCAGCAGCGCCGGGACAGGGGGCGACATTCAGTACTTC. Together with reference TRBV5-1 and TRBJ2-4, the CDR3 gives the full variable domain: KAGVTQTPRYLIKTRGQQVTLSCSPISGHRSVSWYQQTPGQGLQFLFEYFSETQRNKGNFPGRFSGRQFSNSRSEMNVSTLELGDSALYLCASSAGTGGDIQYFGAGTRLSVL.